The source of this T cell receptor (beta chain) is a study of cytotoxic CD8 clonotypes in ibrutinib-treated CLL. With regard to this clone: Its antigen is unknown.

Clones were sequenced by immunoSEQ multiplex PCR, and TCRdb holds only the in-frame ones, with some missing. The sample records hundreds of thousands of clones, more than 75% being singletons. Germline lookup yields CDR1 LGHNT and CDR2 FRNRAP. This CDR3 has 14 amino acids. Trimming removed 3 bases from V and 2 bases from J, with 8 bases in between. Regarding the study as a whole: Having risen at ibrutinib response, clonality had fallen back toward baseline by progression. Under treatment, the uncommon public clonotypes either contracted or remained stable.

This TCR derives from a human donor with chronic lymphocytic leukemia. Here the sequenced sample was PBMCs, taken after 12 months of ibrutinib treatment. This sequence joins TRBV12-5 and TRBJ2-1; D gene ambiguous. The CDR3 spells CASGLSAAYNEQFF. For the CDR3, the DNA is TGTGCTAGTGGTTTATCGGCAGCCTACAATGAGCAGTTCTTC.